This is a list of T cell receptor beta chains from one sample in a study of beta chain features in type 1 diabetes. Repertoires were generated with immunoSEQ multiplex PCR, while TCRdb's copy carries only in-frame clones and drops some. The table includes 900,000 or so clones, about a sixth detected once. Sequences were obtained from naive CD4+ T cells from blood. The receptors come from a woman aged 18-35 years in good health. Both conserved end residues are trimmed from each CDR3. D genes are given only for firm matches.

V	D	J	CDR3
TRBV7-2	NA	TRBJ2-2	ASSLFPAGTGELF
TRBV6-5	NA	TRBJ2-1	ASTGWNNEQF
TRBV7-2	TRBD2	TRBJ2-7	ASSLMAALAGEQY
TRBV5-1	NA	TRBJ2-2	ASRRVNTGELF
TRBV21-1	NA	TRBJ2-5	ASRPPGQGSQETQY
TRBV27	TRBD1	TRBJ2-1	ASSSTGVDEQF
TRBV4-3	NA	TRBJ1-4	ASSQEGQRREKLF
TRBV9	NA	TRBJ2-7	ASSVRARAHSYEQY
TRBV4-3	TRBD2	TRBJ2-7	ASSQGLAGVYEQY
TRBV9	NA	TRBJ1-3	ASSVRPGSISGNTIY
TRBV6-5	NA	TRBJ1-1	ASALSFTGNTEAF
TRBV1	NA	TRBJ1-1	TSSQDARVGVNTEAF
TRBV28	TRBD1	TRBJ1-2	ASRKTGTVYGYT
TRBV28	TRBD2	TRBJ2-5	ASSPSGQETQY
TRBV4-2	TRBD1	TRBJ2-7	ASSQTDRGAYEQY
TRBV5-1	TRBD2	TRBJ2-3	ASSLSFSGTRADTQY
TRBV25-1	NA	TRBJ2-7	ASSEGGLYEQY
TRBV7-9	TRBD1	TRBJ1-2	ASSSTGKERYT
TRBV5-4	NA	TRBJ2-2	ASSLAGVGTGELF
TRBV28	NA	TRBJ1-5	ASSPPQH